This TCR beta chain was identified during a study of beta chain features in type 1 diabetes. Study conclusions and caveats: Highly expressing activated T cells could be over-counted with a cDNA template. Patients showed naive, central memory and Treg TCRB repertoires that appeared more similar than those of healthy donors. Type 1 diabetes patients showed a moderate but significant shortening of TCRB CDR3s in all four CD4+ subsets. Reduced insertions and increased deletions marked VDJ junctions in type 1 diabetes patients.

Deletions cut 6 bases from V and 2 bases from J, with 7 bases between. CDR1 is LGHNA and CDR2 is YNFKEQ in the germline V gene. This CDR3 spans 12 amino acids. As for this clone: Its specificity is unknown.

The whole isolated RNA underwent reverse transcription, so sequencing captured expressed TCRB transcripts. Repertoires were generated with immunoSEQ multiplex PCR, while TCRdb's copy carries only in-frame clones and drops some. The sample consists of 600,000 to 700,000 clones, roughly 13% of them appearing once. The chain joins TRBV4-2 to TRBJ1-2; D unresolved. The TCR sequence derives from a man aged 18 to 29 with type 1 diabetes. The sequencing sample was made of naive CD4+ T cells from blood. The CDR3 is CASSGENYGYTF. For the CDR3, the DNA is TGTGCCAGCAGTGGGGAAAACTATGGCTACACCTTC.